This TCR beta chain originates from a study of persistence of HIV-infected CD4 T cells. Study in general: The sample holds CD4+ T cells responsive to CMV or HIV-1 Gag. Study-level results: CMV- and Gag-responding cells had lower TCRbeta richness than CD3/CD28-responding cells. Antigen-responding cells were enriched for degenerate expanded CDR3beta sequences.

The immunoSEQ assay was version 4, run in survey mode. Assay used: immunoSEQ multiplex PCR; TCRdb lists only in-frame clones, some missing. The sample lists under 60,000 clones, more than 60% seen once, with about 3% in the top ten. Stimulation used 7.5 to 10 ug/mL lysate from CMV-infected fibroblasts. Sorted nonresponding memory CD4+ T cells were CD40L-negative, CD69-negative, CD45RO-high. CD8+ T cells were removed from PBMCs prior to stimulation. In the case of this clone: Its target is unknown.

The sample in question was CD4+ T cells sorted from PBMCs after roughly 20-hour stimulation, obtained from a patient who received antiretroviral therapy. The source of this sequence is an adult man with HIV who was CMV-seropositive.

The CDR3 nucleotides are TGTGCCAGCAGCACAGGGCCGGGAAGTCAATACGAGCAGTACTTC. It codes for CASSTGPGSQYEQYF. V usage is TRBV9 and J usage is TRBJ2-7; a weak D match, TRBD1 (6 bases). The germline CDR1 and CDR2 sequences are SGDLS and YYNGEE. The CDR3 is 15 amino acids. Between the trimmed V and J ends, which lost 4 bases and 4 bases, there was a span of 18 bases.